These T cell receptor beta chains were read from a single sample in a study of T cell changes during pregnancy in multiple sclerosis. Method: immunoSEQ multiplex PCR; TCRdb's copy keeps in-frame clones and lacks some. The repertoire holds some 49,000 clones, with 90% as singletons. The source material was peripheral blood, sampled after pregnancy. The receptors stem from a female donor in good health, enrolled as a control in a pregnancy study. The CDR3 runs from the conserved cysteine through the conserved F or W. D genes are given only for firm matches. Not all rows give a size; the values are once, few, many and, for expanded clones, a class.

clone_size | j_call | v_call | d_call | cdr3_aa | cdr3_nt
. | TRBJ2-1 | TRBV7-2 | . | CASSLQRLDREQFF | TGTGCCAGCAGCTTACAGCGACTAGACCGTGAGCAGTTCTTC
. | TRBJ2-3 | TRBV4-3 | . | CASSQDARQAWTDTQYF | TGCGCCAGCAGCCAGGACGCCCGACAGGCGTGGACAGATACGCAGTATTTT
. | TRBJ2-3 | TRBV5-1 | TRBD2 | CASSWGLGGVDTQYF | TGCGCCAGCAGCTGGGGACTAGGAGGGGTCGATACGCAGTATTTT
. | TRBJ2-1 | TRBV4-1 | TRBD1 | CASSQGGQWGYNEQFF | TGCGCCAGCAGCCAAGGGGGACAGTGGGGCTACAATGAGCAGTTCTTC
. | TRBJ2-3 | TRBV9 | TRBD2 | CASSGSGLSTDTQYF | TGTGCCAGCAGCGGTAGCGGGTTAAGCACAGATACGCAGTATTTT
. | TRBJ2-6 | TRBV7-3 | TRBD1 | CASSVGTGYNSGANVLTF | TGTGCCAGCAGCGTCGGGACAGGGTATAACTCTGGGGCCAACGTCCTGACTTTC
. | TRBJ2-2 | TRBV4-1 | TRBD2 | CASSQDGRLADFTGELFF | TGCGCCAGCAGCCAAGATGGTCGACTAGCGGATTTTACCGGGGAGCTGTTTTTT
. | TRBJ1-6 | TRBV7-9 | TRBD1 | CASSLVQGSSYNSPLHF | TGTGCCAGCAGCTTAGTACAGGGGAGCTCCTATAATTCACCCCTCCACTTT
. | TRBJ2-7 | TRBV7-2 | TRBD1 | CASSSGTGSVDEQYF | TGTGCCAGCAGCTCCGGGACAGGGTCTGTGGACGAGCAGTACTTC
. | TRBJ2-6 | TRBV6-4 | TRBD1 | CASSTGTGAGANVLTF | TGTGCCAGCAGCACCGGGACAGGGGCTGGGGCCAACGTCCTGACTTTC
. | TRBJ1-6 | TRBV7-3 | TRBD1 | CASSLRGQGGSPLHF | TGTGCCAGCAGCTTAAGAGGACAGGGAGGGTCACCCCTCCACTTT
. | TRBJ1-1 | TRBV6-5 | . | CASSYIMNTEAFF | TGTGCCAGCAGTTATATTATGAACACTGAAGCTTTCTTT
. | TRBJ2-3 | TRBV7-6 | . | CASSSRGLTDTQYF | TGTGCCAGCAGTTCGCGGGGGCTCACAGATACGCAGTATTTT
. | TRBJ2-3 | TRBV7-3 | . | CASSLIKSGGTQYF | TGTGCCAGCAGCTTAATAAAGTCCGGGGGTACGCAGTATTTT
. | TRBJ1-4 | TRBV5-5 | TRBD1 | CASSRTGVGEKLFF | TGTGCCAGCAGCAGAACAGGGGTGGGTGAAAAACTGTTTTTT
. | TRBJ1-2 | TRBV6-6 | TRBD1 | CASSYSETGGQDGYTF | TGTGCCAGCAGTTACTCGGAGACAGGGGGCCAGGATGGCTACACCTTC
. | TRBJ2-7 | TRBV27 | TRBD1 | CAILRSPGTGPSFSYEQYF | TGTGCCATCCTTAGGTCCCCCGGGACAGGTCCGTCCTTCTCCTACGAGCAGTACTTC
. | TRBJ1-1 | TRBV19 | TRBD1 | CATRQGGNTEAFF | TGTGCCACCCGACAGGGGGGAAACACTGAAGCTTTCTTT
. | TRBJ2-7 | TRBV4-2 | TRBD2 | CASSLHSGGDPYEQYF | TGTGCCAGCAGCCTTCATAGCGGGGGGGATCCCTACGAGCAGTACTTC
. | TRBJ2-2 | TRBV15 | TRBD2 | CATSTRSTGLAGASYSPGELFF | TGTGCCACCAGCACGCGATCCACGGGACTAGCGGGAGCCTCGTACAGTCCCGGGGAGCTGTTTTTT
. | TRBJ2-2 | TRBV9 | . | CASSARGGELFF | TGTGCCAGCAGCGCCAGAGGCGGGGAGCTGTTTTTT
. | TRBJ2-2 | TRBV19 | TRBD2 | CASSMNSGSAGELFF | TGTGCCAGTAGTATGAATAGCGGGAGCGCCGGGGAGCTGTTTTTT
. | TRBJ2-5 | TRBV28 | . | CASSEYRATAETQYF | TGTGCCAGCAGTGAATACAGGGCCACCGCAGAGACCCAGTACTTC
. | TRBJ2-7 | TRBV9 | TRBD2 | CASSVGAGGSYEQYF | TGTGCCAGCAGCGTAGGAGCGGGGGGTAGCTACGAGCAGTACTTC
. | TRBJ1-2 | TRBV28 | . | CASSLSVNYGYTF | TGTGCCAGCAGTTTATCTGTGAACTATGGCTACACCTTC
. | TRBJ2-1 | TRBV6-4 | TRBD2 | CASSHRLANSYNEQFF | TGTGCCAGCAGTCACCGACTAGCGAATTCCTACAATGAGCAGTTCTTC
. | TRBJ2-5 | TRBV27 | . | CASSLADRIQETQYF | TGTGCCAGCAGTTTAGCAGACAGGATTCAAGAGACCCAGTACTTC
few | TRBJ1-1 | TRBV19 | . | CASNPTGMNTEAFF | TGTGCCAGTAACCCTACAGGGATGAACACTGAAGCTTTCTTT
. | TRBJ1-2 | TRBV7-2 | . | CASSLDRGYTF | TGTGCCAGCAGCTTAGATCGGGGCTACACCTTC
. | TRBJ1-2 | TRBV6-1 | TRBD1 | CATSTGIGGYTF | TGTGCCACCTCGACAGGGATAGGAGGCTACACCTTC
. | TRBJ2-2 | TRBV4-1 | TRBD1 | CASSTRDRGYTGELFF | TGCGCCAGCAGCACTCGGGACAGGGGGTACACCGGGGAGCTGTTTTTT
. | TRBJ2-2 | TRBV10-1 | TRBD1 | CASSPRQGINTGELFF | TGCGCCAGCAGTCCGAGACAGGGGATCAACACCGGGGAGCTGTTTTTT
. | TRBJ1-3 | TRBV6-1 | . | CASSGHDSHSGNTIYF | TGTGCCAGCAGTGGACACGACAGCCACTCTGGAAACACCATATATTTT
. | TRBJ1-4 | TRBV7-2 | . | CASSLRNWGGEKLFF | TGTGCCAGCAGCTTAAGGAATTGGGGGGGGGAAAAACTGTTTTTT
. | TRBJ2-4 | TRBV9 | TRBD2 | CASSVVLAGGARAKNIQYF | TGTGCCAGCAGCGTAGTTCTAGCGGGAGGGGCCAGAGCCAAAAACATTCAGTACTTC